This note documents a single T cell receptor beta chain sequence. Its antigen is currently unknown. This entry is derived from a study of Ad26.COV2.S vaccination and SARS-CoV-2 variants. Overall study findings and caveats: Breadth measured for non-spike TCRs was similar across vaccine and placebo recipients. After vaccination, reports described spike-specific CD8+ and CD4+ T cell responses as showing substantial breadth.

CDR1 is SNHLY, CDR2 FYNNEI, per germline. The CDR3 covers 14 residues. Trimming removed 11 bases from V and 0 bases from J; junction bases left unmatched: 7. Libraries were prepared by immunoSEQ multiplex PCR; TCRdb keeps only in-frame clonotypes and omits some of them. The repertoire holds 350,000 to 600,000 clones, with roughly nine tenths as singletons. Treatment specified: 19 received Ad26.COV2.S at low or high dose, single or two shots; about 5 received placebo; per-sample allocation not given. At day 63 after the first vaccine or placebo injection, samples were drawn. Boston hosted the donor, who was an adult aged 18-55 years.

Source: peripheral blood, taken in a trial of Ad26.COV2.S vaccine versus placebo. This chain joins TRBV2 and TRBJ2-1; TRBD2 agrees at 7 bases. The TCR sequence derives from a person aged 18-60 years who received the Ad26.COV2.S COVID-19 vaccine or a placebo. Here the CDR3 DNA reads TGTGCCGGGGCCGGGACTACCTCCTACAATGAGCAGTTCTTC. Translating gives CAGAGTTSYNEQFF. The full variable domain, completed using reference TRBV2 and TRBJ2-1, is EPEVTQTPSHQVTQMGQEVILRCVPISNHLYFYWYRQILGQKVEFLVSFYNNEISEKSEIFDDQFSVERPDGSNFTLKIRSTKLEDSAMYFCAGAGTTSYNEQFFGPGTRLTVL.